This T cell receptor beta chain was recovered during a study of neurological immune-mediated disorders. The wider study: Multiple sclerosis patients numbered roughly 34, of whom roughly 31 were relapsing-remitting and 3 secondary progressive.

Overall study findings and caveats: Among 34 multiple sclerosis patients, phylogenetic grouping put the repertoires of 18 into a single related-CDR3 cluster, a possible signature.

This clonotype came up many times. The antigen is unknown. Each CDR3 protein is one row after TCRdb ran MiXCR on the 5' RACE reads. The sample contains about 70,000 distinct CDR3 sequences, 4.8% of which appear only once. The CDR3 contains 15 residues. Trimming stripped 0 bases from V and 4 bases from J, with 14 bases between. Germline assignment: CDR1 SGHRS and CDR2 YFSETQ. Sequenced: PBMCs. The TCR sequence derives from a woman between 65 and 79 years old with multiple sclerosis. The chain links TRBV5-1 to TRBJ2-7; D tentatively fits TRBD1 or TRBD2 (5 bases each). The CDR3 DNA is TGCGCCAGCAGCTTGGACGTGGGGGACGAATACGAGCAGTACTTC. This encodes CASSLDVGDEYEQYF.